This section outlines one T cell receptor beta chain sequence together with its context. TCRdb keeps only in-frame clones here, not all; method: immunoSEQ multiplex PCR. The sample yields approximately 20,000 clones, 86% seen once. The data stem from a study of OX40 agonist ivuxolimab in advanced cancers. With 1 base clipped from V and 10 bases from J, the junction kept 4 bases outside the gene matches. This CDR3 has 13 residues. CDR1 and CDR2 (germline): SEHNR, FQNEAQ (reference sequence). The sequence was collected from an adult with an advanced solid tumor such as melanoma, head and neck, liver or kidney cancer. This rearrangement joins TRBV7-9 to TRBJ2-7; TRBD2 matches at 10 bases. Here the sequenced sample was CD4+ or CD8+ T cells sorted from blood, taken in a trial of the OX40 agonist ivuxolimab. In nucleotides, the CDR3 is TGTGCCAGCAGCTTAGGGGCTAGCGGGAGACAGTACTTC. It codes for CASSLGASGRQYF.